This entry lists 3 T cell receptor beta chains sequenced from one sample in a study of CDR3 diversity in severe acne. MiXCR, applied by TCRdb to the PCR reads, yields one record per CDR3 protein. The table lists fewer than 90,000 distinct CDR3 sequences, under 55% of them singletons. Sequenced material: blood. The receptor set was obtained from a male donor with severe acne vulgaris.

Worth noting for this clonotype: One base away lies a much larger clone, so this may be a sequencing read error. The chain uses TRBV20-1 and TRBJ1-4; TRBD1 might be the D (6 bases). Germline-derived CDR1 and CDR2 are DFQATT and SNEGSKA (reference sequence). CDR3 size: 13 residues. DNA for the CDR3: TGCAGTGCTAGGACGGGGGGCGATGAAAAACCGTTTTTT. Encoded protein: CSARTGGDEKPFF.

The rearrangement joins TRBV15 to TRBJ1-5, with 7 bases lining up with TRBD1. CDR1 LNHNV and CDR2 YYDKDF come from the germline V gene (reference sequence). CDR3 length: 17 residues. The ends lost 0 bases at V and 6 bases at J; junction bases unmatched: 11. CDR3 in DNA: TGTGCCACCAGCAGAGATCAGGGCAGGGGGTCCCGTCAGCCCCAGCATTTT. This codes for CATSRDQGRGSRQPQHF.

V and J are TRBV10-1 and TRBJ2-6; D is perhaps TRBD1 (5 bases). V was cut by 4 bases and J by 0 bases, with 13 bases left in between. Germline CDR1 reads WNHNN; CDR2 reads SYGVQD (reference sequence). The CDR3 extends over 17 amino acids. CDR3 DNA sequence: TGCGCCAGCAGTGGCCCCCTCGGACACTCTGGGGCCAACGTCCTGACTTTC. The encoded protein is CASSGPLGHSGANVLTF.